The T cell receptor beta chain under discussion was sequenced for a study of PD-1 blockade in classical Hodgkin lymphoma. The wider study: Nivolumab was given intravenously to patients at 3 mg/kg every 2 weeks.

After autologous stem cell transplantation all patients relapsed, and prior brentuximab vedotin exposure differed between cohorts. Study-level findings and limits: Diminished baseline TCR diversity has been reported in newly diagnosed patients relative to healthy donors. CD4+ TCR diversity rose significantly by C4D1, and CD8+ TCR diversity did not.

TCRdb's copy holds only in-frame clones and misses some; the assay was immunoSEQ multiplex PCR. In the table there are tens of thousands of clones, about three quarters of which are singletons. Note on this clone: The target antigen is unknown.

Germline lookup yields CDR1 LNHDA and CDR2 SQIVND (reference sequence). Trimming removed 3 bases from V and 4 bases from J, with 13 bases in between. CDR3 size: 15 residues. The gene calls are TRBV19 and TRBJ1-5; perhaps TRBD1 as D (6 bases). Source: peripheral blood mononuclear cells (PBMCs), taken before the second cycle of nivolumab. The source of this sequence is a human donor with classical Hodgkin lymphoma. The chain's CDR3 is CASSMGGQQNQPQHF. The CDR3 DNA is TGTGCCAGTAGTATGGGAGGACAGCAGAATCAGCCCCAGCATTTT.